These 17 T cell receptor beta chains share one sample of origin, sequenced in a study of HIV-infected children after antiretroviral therapy interruption (dated by TCRdb to 2018 to 2020). The library was made by 3' RACE. The sequencer listed for this sample is Illumina MiSeq. TCR libraries were built from RNA using a 3' RACE protocol with unique molecular identifiers to correct PCR amplification bias. TCRdb's own reprocessing of the public reads used fastp at Q25 and MiXCR and kept productive beta chains. Rows matching on CDR3 protein sequence are summarized as one entry with the most common DNA and genes. This sample lists about 37,000 distinct CDR3 sequences; over 6% were detected once. The biggest ten clones account for roughly 1% of the sample. The sample's treatment or condition label, decoded: PENTA 11 planned treatment interruption arm or continuous ART arm. This sample comprised CD45RA+ CD4+ T cells from PBMCs, pooled from several time points, obtained from a donor given antiretroviral therapy, either interrupted or continuous. The cell subset or site tag for this specimen amounts to: naive CD4+ CD45RA+ CD45RO- T cells. All receptors come from a pool of human donors with HIV.

This clonotype has a handful of counts. The chain links TRBV6-5 to TRBJ2-7; D might be TRBD1 (6 bases). The CDR3 totals 14 residues. V dropped 6 bases and J dropped 2 bases, with 14 bases sitting between them. Germline CDR1 MNHEY, CDR2 SVGAGI. CDR3 protein: CASSRDKPPYEQYF. CDR3 sequence (DNA): TGTGCCAGCAGCCGGGACAAGCCTCCCTACGAGCAGTACTTC.

As regards this clonotype: Sequence at one end of the junction differs from germline and may be a read error. This sequence joins TRBV6-5 and TRBJ2-4, with D possibly being TRBD2 (5 bases). There are 13 residues in the CDR3. The germline CDR1 and CDR2 sequences are MNHEY and SVGAGI. The CDR3 DNA reads as TGTGCCAGCAGTGATCTGGGAGAAAACACCTTGTACTTT. Protein sequence: CASSDLGENTLYF.

The V call is TRBV3-1, the J call TRBJ2-1; tentative D call: TRBD1 (5 bases). V was trimmed by 2 bases and J by 1 base, leaving 21 bases between them. The CDR3 extends over 19 amino acids. Looked up from germline, CDR1 is LGHDT and CDR2 is YNNKEL (reference sequence). The CDR3 bases are TGTGCCAGCAGCCAAAAAAGCGCGCTTATGGGGCCTTCCTACAATGAGCAGTTCTTC. This codes for CASSQKSALMGPSYNEQFF.

This clonotype was seen at least ten times. The chain recombines TRBV29-1 with TRBJ2-5; the match to TRBD2 covers 7 bases. V shed 4 bases, J shed 2 bases, and the junction held 7 bases outside the gene matches. Germline V lookup: CDR1 SQVTM, CDR2 ANQGSEA. This CDR3 is built from 14 residues. CDR3 DNA: TGCAGCGTTGGCCCGGGACTAAAACAAGAGACCCAGTACTTC. It encodes CSVGPGLKQETQYF.

The table lists this clonotype with many counts. V usage is TRBV5-1 and J usage is TRBJ2-1; 11 nucleotides match TRBD2. V lost 1 base to trimming and J lost 5 bases; unmatched junction nucleotides: 11. This CDR3 comprises 18 residues. Germline V gene lookup returns CDR1 SGHRS and CDR2 YFSETQ. The CDR3 DNA follows: TGCGCCAGCAGCTTGACTAGCGGGAGTGGTTGGATCAACAATGAGCAGTTCTTC. This gives the protein CASSLTSGSGWINNEQFF. Filled out from reference TRBV5-1 and TRBJ2-1, the complete variable domain reads KAGVTQTPRYLIKTRGQQVTLSCSPISGHRSVSWYQQTPGQGLQFLFEYFSETQRNKGNFPGRFSGRQFSNSRSEMNVSTLELGDSALYLCASSLTSGSGWINNEQFFGPGTRLTVL.

The table lists this clonotype with a few counts. The chain employs TRBV5-1 and TRBJ2-7, with 7 nucleotides matching TRBD1. V was pared by 5 bases and J by 5 bases, with 10 bases of the junction left unmatched. This CDR3 has 14 residues. Germline V gene lookup returns CDR1 SGHRS and CDR2 YFSETQ. In DNA, the CDR3 is TGCGCCAGCAGTCGACAGGGAATCAGTAACGAGCAGTACTTC. It encodes CASSRQGISNEQYF.

The rearrangement links TRBV29-1 to TRBJ1-1, with 8 bases aligning to TRBD1. This CDR3 is built from 14 residues. V lost 7 bases to trimming and J lost 4 bases; unmatched junction nucleotides: 11. CDR1 and CDR2 from the germline V gene are SQVTM and ANQGSEA. The CDR3 DNA sequence: TGCAGCGCGTATAGGGACAGGCCTAGCACTGAAGCTTTCTTT. Translating gives CSAYRDRPSTEAFF. The full variable domain, in which reference TRBV29-1 and TRBJ1-1 provide the parts outside the CDR3, is SAVISQKPSRDICQRGTSLTIQCQVDSQVTMMFWYRQQPGQSLTLIATANQGSEATYESGFVIDKFPISRPNLTFSTLTVSNMSPEDSSIYLCSAYRDRPSTEAFFGQGTRLTVV.

This clonotype was seen repeatedly, ten times or more. The rearrangement uses TRBV29-1 and TRBJ2-5; D is possibly TRBD2 (5 bases). The germline V gene has CDR1 SQVTM and CDR2 ANQGSEA. Trimming pared 4 bases from V and 2 bases from J, leaving 11 bases between. The CDR3 consists of 13 residues. Here the CDR3 reads CSVGRSRQETQYF. The CDR3 DNA reads as TGCAGCGTTGGGAGGAGTCGACAAGAGACCCAGTACTTC.

This clonotype has ten or more counts. The rearrangement joins TRBV15 to TRBJ2-7, with TRBD2 as a possible D gene (6 bases). Germline CDR1 is LNHNV and CDR2 is YYDKDF (reference sequence). The CDR3 spans 12 residues. The CDR3 bases are TGTGCTAGCAGTAGAGTGGGGCGGGAACAGTACTTC. Amino acids: CASSRVGREQYF.

The chain uses TRBV19 and TRBJ2-1; D is ambiguous. Germline V gene data show CDR1 as LNHDA and CDR2 as SQIVND (reference sequence). The V and J ends lost 4 bases and 0 bases respectively, with 7 bases between them. CDR3 size: 14 residues. CDR3 sequence reads: CASSKLSSYNEQFF. CDR3 coding DNA: TGTGCCAGTAGTAAACTAAGCTCCTACAATGAGCAGTTCTTC.

This clonotype was counted at least ten times. This chain links TRBV14 with TRBJ2-5; 8 bases fit TRBD1. The CDR3 runs 15 residues. The V segment lost 4 bases and the J segment 2 bases; nucleotides outside the gene matches: 6. Germline V gives CDR1 SGHDN, CDR2 FVKESK. CDR3 region: CASSLYRQGQETQYF. CDR3 coding DNA: TGTGCCAGCAGCCTCTACCGACAGGGGCAAGAGACCCAGTACTTC.

This clonotype was observed at least ten times. This chain connects TRBV11-2 to TRBJ2-7; D is possibly TRBD1 (6 bases). This CDR3 contains 15 residues. CDR1 and CDR2 (germline): SGHAT, FQNNGV. The V gene lost 3 bases and the J gene lost 0 bases, with 12 bases spanning the gap. This CDR3 reads CASSFAGTPSYEQYF. In DNA form, the CDR3 reads TGTGCCAGCAGCTTCGCCGGGACACCCTCCTACGAGCAGTACTTC.

This clonotype is medium-sized within its sample. V gene TRBV30 combines with J gene TRBJ1-1, with D possibly matching TRBD1 (6 bases). Germline V lookup: CDR1 GTSNPN, CDR2 SVGIG (reference sequence). The V gene lost 5 bases and the J gene lost 4 bases, with 14 bases spanning the gap. The CDR3 is 13 amino acids. CDR3 residues: CAWDHRAGTEAFF. Written as DNA, the CDR3 is TGTGCCTGGGATCACAGGGCGGGCACTGAAGCTTTCTTT.

This clonotype has at least ten counts. CDR3 residues: CASSQEANSDYTF. The CDR3 DNA sequence: TGTGCCAGCAGCCAAGAAGCAAACTCCGACTACACCTTC. The V gene is TRBV4-2, the J gene TRBJ1-2; no clear D. Germline CDR1 LGHNA, CDR2 YNFKEQ. Trimming took off 0 bases at V and 10 bases at J, with 12 bases between the two ends. This CDR3 comprises 13 residues.

The table lists this clonotype with many counts. V gene TRBV5-3 combines with J gene TRBJ1-5; D not resolved. TRBV5-3 is filed as an ORF, its function uncertain. CDR3 length: 16 residues. V lost 2 bases and J lost 4, with 16 bases in between. CDR3 loop: CARSLMVSLPNQPQHF. The DNA of the CDR3 is TGTGCCAGAAGCTTAATGGTCTCCTTACCAAATCAGCCCCAGCATTTT.

By frequency in the sample, this clonotype is medium-sized. V and J are TRBV10-3 and TRBJ2-1; the D is unclear. The germline V gene has CDR1 ENHRY and CDR2 SYGVKD. V lost 10 bases to trimming and J lost 9 bases, with 25 bases between them. The CDR3 sequence is 15 residues long. This CDR3 reads CASGDARVNYAEQFF. Here the CDR3 DNA reads TGTGCCAGCGGTGATGCAAGGGTCAACTATGCTGAGCAGTTCTTC.

This clonotype appeared many times. J is TRBJ1-4 and V is TRBV29-1; 7 bases map to TRBD1. The V gene's germline CDR1 is SQVTM and CDR2 ANQGSEA. Unmatched junction bases numbered 3, after V lost 4 bases and J lost 4 bases. The CDR3 has 13 amino acids. The CDR3 coding sequence is TGCAGCGTTGGGGGACAGCATAATGAAAAACTGTTTTTT. Translated, it gives CSVGGQHNEKLFF.